The rows below give T cell receptor beta chains drawn from one sample of a study of cytomegalovirus exposure and HLA in healthy donors. Method: immunoSEQ multiplex PCR; TCRdb's copy keeps in-frame clones and lacks some. The sample shows 140,000 to 150,000 clones, approximately 82% of them seen only once. Specimen: PBMCs. The source of these receptors is a woman aged 55-70 years in good health and CMV-seropositive. The CDR3 runs from the conserved cysteine through the conserved F or W. D genes are given only for firm matches. Not all rows give a size; the values are once, few, many and, for expanded clones, a class.

V gene: TRBV6-1; D gene: -; J gene: TRBJ1-2; clone size: -; CDR3 DNA: TGTGCCAGCAGCCACCAGGGTTGTGGCTACACCTTC; CDR3 protein: CASSHQGCGYTF
V gene: TRBV6-5; D gene: TRBD1; J gene: TRBJ1-1; clone size: few; CDR3 DNA: TGTGCCAGCAGTTCCGACAGGGACACTGAAGCTTTCTTT; CDR3 protein: CASSSDRDTEAFF
V gene: TRBV29-1; D gene: -; J gene: TRBJ1-2; clone size: -; CDR3 DNA: TGCAGCGCCCGGGGGGGGCAGGACTATGGCTACACCTTC; CDR3 protein: CSARGGQDYGYTF
V gene: TRBV30; D gene: TRBD1; J gene: TRBJ1-5; clone size: -; CDR3 DNA: TGTGCCTGGAGCTTGGGACAGGGCAATCAGCCCCAGCATTTT; CDR3 protein: CAWSLGQGNQPQHF
V gene: TRBV7-2; D gene: -; J gene: TRBJ2-3; clone size: -; CDR3 DNA: TGTGCCAGCAGCTTAAGCCCGGGAGAGGGTACGCAGTATTTT; CDR3 protein: CASSLSPGEGTQYF
V gene: TRBV6-5; D gene: TRBD1; J gene: TRBJ1-2; clone size: -; CDR3 DNA: TGTGCCAGCAGCCGCCCGGGACAGGGTGACTATGGCTACACCTTC; CDR3 protein: CASSRPGQGDYGYTF
V gene: TRBV7-8; D gene: -; J gene: TRBJ2-3; clone size: -; CDR3 DNA: TGTGCCAGCAGCCCCAGGGCGACCTTCACAGATACGCAGTATTTT; CDR3 protein: CASSPRATFTDTQYF
V gene: TRBV7-2; D gene: -; J gene: TRBJ2-1; clone size: few; CDR3 DNA: TGTGCCAGCAGCTTAGGAGTGAACAATGAGCAGTTCTTC; CDR3 protein: CASSLGVNNEQFF
V gene: TRBV2; D gene: TRBD1; J gene: TRBJ2-2; clone size: -; CDR3 DNA: TGTGCCAGCAGCGCGACAGGGGCGGTGAACACCGGGGAGCTGTTTTTT; CDR3 protein: CASSATGAVNTGELFF
V gene: TRBV2; D gene: -; J gene: TRBJ1-1; clone size: -; CDR3 DNA: TGTGCCAGCAGGACGGCGGGTGGCACTGAAGCTTTCTTT; CDR3 protein: CASRTAGGTEAFF
V gene: TRBV27; D gene: TRBD2; J gene: TRBJ2-3; clone size: -; CDR3 DNA: TGTGCCAGCAGTTTTAGCGGGAGGGTCACAGATACGCAGTATTTT; CDR3 protein: CASSFSGRVTDTQYF
V gene: TRBV6-6; D gene: -; J gene: TRBJ2-2; clone size: -; CDR3 DNA: TGTGCCAGCAGCCTAGGGAGGACAGGCGTCACCGGGGAGCTGTTTTTT; CDR3 protein: CASSLGRTGVTGELFF
V gene: TRBV10-3; D gene: -; J gene: TRBJ2-7; clone size: -; CDR3 DNA: TGTGCCATCAGTGAGCCCCCCACCGGTGGCGGCTACGAGCAGTACTTC; CDR3 protein: CAISEPPTGGGYEQYF
V gene: TRBV7-2; D gene: -; J gene: TRBJ2-3; clone size: -; CDR3 DNA: TGTGCCAGCAGCTCTCCCCCACTAGATACGCAGTATTTT; CDR3 protein: CASSSPPLDTQYF
V gene: TRBV7-8; D gene: -; J gene: TRBJ2-5; clone size: -; CDR3 DNA: TGTGCCAGCAGCCTGGGAGCAGGTCCGTACCAAGAGACCCAGTACTTC; CDR3 protein: CASSLGAGPYQETQYF
V gene: TRBV28; D gene: -; J gene: TRBJ2-2; clone size: -; CDR3 DNA: TGTGCCAGCAGTTTATCCCGGCTGGGGAGAACCGGGGAGCTGTTTTTT; CDR3 protein: CASSLSRLGRTGELFF
V gene: TRBV5-3; D gene: -; J gene: TRBJ2-7; clone size: -; CDR3 DNA: TGTGCCAGAAGCCGCCAGGGGTTAGGGGCGGGGGACGAGCAGTACTTC; CDR3 protein: CARSRQGLGAGDEQYF
V gene: TRBV7-2; D gene: TRBD1; J gene: TRBJ2-7; clone size: -; CDR3 DNA: TGTGCCAGCAGCTCATCCGGGACAGGGCTCTACGAGCAGTACTTC; CDR3 protein: CASSSSGTGLYEQYF
V gene: TRBV29-1; D gene: TRBD2; J gene: TRBJ2-7; clone size: -; CDR3 DNA: TGCAGCGTTGTAAAACTAGCGGGATCCTACGAGCAGTACTTC; CDR3 protein: CSVVKLAGSYEQYF
V gene: TRBV11-2; D gene: TRBD1; J gene: TRBJ1-1; clone size: -; CDR3 DNA: TGTGCCAGCAGCCAAGACAGGGGTAGACTCCTCTTT; CDR3 protein: CASSQDRGRLLF
V gene: TRBV7-9; D gene: -; J gene: TRBJ1-4; clone size: few; CDR3 DNA: TGTGCCAGCAGCATTGGGACACCAAATGAAAAACTGTTTTTT; CDR3 protein: CASSIGTPNEKLFF
V gene: TRBV19; D gene: -; J gene: TRBJ2-3; clone size: -; CDR3 DNA: TGTGCCAGTAGTACCGAGGAGCGGACTAGCACAGATACGCAGTATTTT; CDR3 protein: CASSTEERTSTDTQYF
V gene: TRBV11-3; D gene: TRBD2; J gene: TRBJ2-2; clone size: -; CDR3 DNA: TGTGCCAAACCTAGACTAGCGGGAACCGGGGAGCTGTTTTTT; CDR3 protein: CAKPRLAGTGELFF
V gene: TRBV10-2; D gene: -; J gene: TRBJ2-5; clone size: -; CDR3 DNA: TGCGCCAGCAGTGAGTGGACTACCCAAGAGACCCAGTACTTC; CDR3 protein: CASSEWTTQETQYF
V gene: TRBV28; D gene: TRBD2; J gene: TRBJ2-1; clone size: -; CDR3 DNA: TGTGCCAGCAGTTTTCTAGCGGGAGGAAAAGATGAGCAGTTCTTC; CDR3 protein: CASSFLAGGKDEQFF
V gene: TRBV4-3; D gene: -; J gene: TRBJ2-1; clone size: -; CDR3 DNA: TGCGCCAGCAGCCAAGATTTGAGAGTCTCCTACAATGAGCAGTTCTTC; CDR3 protein: CASSQDLRVSYNEQFF
V gene: TRBV30; D gene: -; J gene: TRBJ2-7; clone size: -; CDR3 DNA: TGTGCCTCCTCACAGGGAACCTACGAGCAGTACTTC; CDR3 protein: CASSQGTYEQYF
V gene: TRBV29-1; D gene: -; J gene: TRBJ2-1; clone size: -; CDR3 DNA: TGCAGCGCTCTACTCATGTACGATGAGCAGTTCTTC; CDR3 protein: CSALLMYDEQFF
V gene: TRBV10-3; D gene: -; J gene: TRBJ2-3; clone size: -; CDR3 DNA: TGTGCCATCAGTGACCTCCTCGATACGCAGTATTTT; CDR3 protein: CAISDLLDTQYF
V gene: TRBV27; D gene: -; J gene: TRBJ2-1; clone size: few; CDR3 DNA: TGTGCCAGCAGTTTACCGGGGAGTGAGCAGTTCTTC; CDR3 protein: CASSLPGSEQFF
V gene: TRBV12-5; D gene: TRBD2; J gene: TRBJ2-5; clone size: few; CDR3 DNA: TGTGCTAGTGGTTTGACTTCCCCGGGACTAGCTTTCCAAGAGACCCAGTACTTC; CDR3 protein: CASGLTSPGLAFQETQYF
V gene: TRBV7-3; D gene: -; J gene: TRBJ2-7; clone size: -; CDR3 DNA: TGTGCCAGCATTATCGGGACTGTCACTGCCTACGAGCAGTACTTC; CDR3 protein: CASIIGTVTAYEQYF
V gene: TRBV6-4; D gene: TRBD2; J gene: TRBJ2-3; clone size: -; CDR3 DNA: TGTGCCAGCAGTGTGCTAGCGGGAGAAAGCACAGATACGCAGTATTTT; CDR3 protein: CASSVLAGESTDTQYF
V gene: TRBV5-1; D gene: TRBD1; J gene: TRBJ1-2; clone size: -; CDR3 DNA: TGCGCCAGCAGCTCCATTGGACAGGGTTACGATCATTTCGGCTACACCTTC; CDR3 protein: CASSSIGQGYDHFGYTF
V gene: TRBV21-1; D gene: -; J gene: TRBJ2-7; clone size: -; CDR3 DNA: TGTGCCAGCAGCTTCCCGGGACAGGGCTCCTACGAGCAGTACTTC; CDR3 protein: CASSFPGQGSYEQYF
V gene: TRBV7-3; D gene: -; J gene: TRBJ2-2; clone size: -; CDR3 DNA: TGTGCCAGCAGCGCCGAGTTGGGGGAGCTGTTTTTT; CDR3 protein: CASSAELGELFF
V gene: TRBV5-1; D gene: -; J gene: TRBJ2-7; clone size: -; CDR3 DNA: TGCGCCAGCAGCTTGTACCAGTCCTACGAGCAGTACTTC; CDR3 protein: CASSLYQSYEQYF
V gene: TRBV6-5; D gene: TRBD1; J gene: TRBJ2-7; clone size: -; CDR3 DNA: TGTGCCAGCAGTACAGGGACAGAAGTTCGCGAGCAGTACTTC; CDR3 protein: CASSTGTEVREQYF
V gene: TRBV7-6; D gene: TRBD1; J gene: TRBJ2-5; clone size: -; CDR3 DNA: TGTGCCAGCAGCCCAACGACAGGGGGGCAGACCCAGTACTTC; CDR3 protein: CASSPTTGGQTQYF
V gene: TRBV5-6; D gene: TRBD2; J gene: TRBJ2-3; clone size: -; CDR3 DNA: TGTGCCAGCAGCTTCGTAGCGGGAGAACCCTCAGATACGCAGTATTTT; CDR3 protein: CASSFVAGEPSDTQYF
V gene: TRBV7-2; D gene: TRBD2; J gene: TRBJ2-1; clone size: once; CDR3 DNA: TGTGCCAGCAGCCGACTGGGGGGACTAGCGGAGAATGAGCAGTTCTTC; CDR3 protein: CASSRLGGLAENEQFF
V gene: TRBV7-2; D gene: TRBD2; J gene: TRBJ2-7; clone size: -; CDR3 DNA: TGTGCCAGCAGCTTAGAGCGGGACTACGAGCAGTACTTC; CDR3 protein: CASSLERDYEQYF
V gene: TRBV9; D gene: -; J gene: TRBJ2-3; clone size: -; CDR3 DNA: TGTGCCAGCAACCCCACCCGGGGGGATACGCAGTATTTT; CDR3 protein: CASNPTRGDTQYF
V gene: TRBV5-1; D gene: TRBD2; J gene: TRBJ2-5; clone size: -; CDR3 DNA: TGCGCCAGCAGCACGGGGGGGGAGACCCAGTACTTC; CDR3 protein: CASSTGGETQYF
V gene: TRBV4-1; D gene: -; J gene: TRBJ2-1; clone size: -; CDR3 DNA: TGCGCCAGCAGCCAAGATTTGGGGGGAGTGATGGGGTACAATGAGCAGTTCTTC; CDR3 protein: CASSQDLGGVMGYNEQFF
V gene: TRBV5-1; D gene: -; J gene: TRBJ1-1; clone size: once; CDR3 DNA: TGCGCCAGCAGAAGTGACAGTCTAGGTAACACTGAAGCTTTCTTT; CDR3 protein: CASRSDSLGNTEAFF
V gene: TRBV2; D gene: TRBD2; J gene: TRBJ2-1; clone size: -; CDR3 DNA: TGTGCCAGCCTAGCGGACCTACAGAATGAGCAGTTCTTC; CDR3 protein: CASLADLQNEQFF
V gene: TRBV5-1; D gene: -; J gene: TRBJ2-1; clone size: -; CDR3 DNA: TGCGCCAGCAGCTTCGGGGCCTACAATGAGCAGTTCTTC; CDR3 protein: CASSFGAYNEQFF
V gene: TRBV11-3; D gene: -; J gene: TRBJ2-7; clone size: -; CDR3 DNA: TGTGCCAGCAGCTTCGGGTCGAGCTCCTACGAGCAGTACTTC; CDR3 protein: CASSFGSSSYEQYF
V gene: TRBV30; D gene: TRBD1; J gene: TRBJ2-7; clone size: -; CDR3 DNA: TGTGCCTGGGAACGAGACAGGGGCTACGAGCAGTACTTC; CDR3 protein: CAWERDRGYEQYF
V gene: TRBV27; D gene: TRBD1; J gene: TRBJ1-2; clone size: -; CDR3 DNA: TGTGCCAGCAGACTCTCAGGGGGGAGGTATGGCTACACCTTC; CDR3 protein: CASRLSGGRYGYTF
V gene: TRBV7-2; D gene: TRBD1; J gene: TRBJ2-2; clone size: -; CDR3 DNA: TGTGCCAGCAGCCCTCAGCTGCAGGGGGCCCCCGGGGAGCTGTTTTTT; CDR3 protein: CASSPQLQGAPGELFF
V gene: TRBV30; D gene: -; J gene: TRBJ2-7; clone size: -; CDR3 DNA: TGTGCCTGGAACGGAAACAGGGACCACGAGCAGTACTTC; CDR3 protein: CAWNGNRDHEQYF
V gene: TRBV30; D gene: -; J gene: TRBJ2-4; clone size: -; CDR3 DNA: TGTGCCTGGGTATCCAGTCCCCGGGGAGCCAAAAACATTCAGTACTTC; CDR3 protein: CAWVSSPRGAKNIQYF
V gene: TRBV6-6; D gene: -; J gene: TRBJ2-2; clone size: -; CDR3 DNA: TGTGCCAGCAGTTACTTCGGGTCCTTCACCGGGGAGCTGTTTTTT; CDR3 protein: CASSYFGSFTGELFF
V gene: TRBV30; D gene: -; J gene: TRBJ2-1; clone size: -; CDR3 DNA: TGTGCCTGGCGCGGGCACAATGAGCAGTTCTTC; CDR3 protein: CAWRGHNEQFF
V gene: TRBV7-3; D gene: TRBD2; J gene: TRBJ2-5; clone size: -; CDR3 DNA: TGTGCCAGCAGCCCCGGACTAGCGGGAGCAGAGACCCAGTACTTC; CDR3 protein: CASSPGLAGAETQYF
V gene: TRBV28; D gene: TRBD1; J gene: TRBJ2-7; clone size: -; CDR3 DNA: TGTGCCAGCAGTACGACAGGGGGAGGGAGCGAGCAGTACTTC; CDR3 protein: CASSTTGGGSEQYF